The TCR beta chain described here comes from a study of cytomegalovirus exposure and HLA in healthy donors. Study findings and constraints: Researchers left out some V segments, among them TRBV6-2 and TRBV6-3, as indistinguishable.

PCR amplification relied on 60 Vbeta primers (plus 13 Jbeta primers). Clones were sequenced by immunoSEQ multiplex PCR, and TCRdb holds only the in-frame ones, with some missing. The sample gives 150,000 to 200,000 clones, about 86% of which show up once; under 2.5% is in the top ten. From germline, CDR1 is SGHDT and CDR2 YYEEEE. CDR3 size: 16 residues. Trimming took 2 bases from V and 0 from J; bases not matched to a gene: 4. As regards this clone: Antigen specificity is unknown.

The J gene is TRBJ2-3, the V gene TRBV5-6; the match to TRBD2 covers 9 bases. Specimen: PBMCs. This TCR was sampled from a young woman in good health and CMV-seronegative. The DNA for the CDR3 is TGTGCCAGCAGCTTAACGACTAGCGGAAGCACAGATACGCAGTATTTT. Translated: CASSLTTSGSTDTQYF.